The 5 T cell receptor beta chains below come from one sample, sequenced in a study of shared clonotypes between healthy human individuals. This table comes from immunoSEQ multiplex PCR, and its TCRdb copy is limited to in-frame clones, with some not included. The data contain fewer than 3 million clones, under 95% of them singletons. Sequencing was performed on naive CD4+ T cells from PBMCs. Stated subset: CD45RA+ positively selected. These receptors were taken from a man younger than 35 in good health. Some clones in this sample may be carry-over from other donors' samples.

The chain recombines TRBV19 with TRBJ1-5; maybe TRBD1 (6 bases). Trimming cost V 3 bases and J 4 bases, with 19 bases left between them. The germline CDR1 and CDR2 sequences are LNHDA and SQIVND (reference sequence). The CDR3 has 17 residues. DNA of the CDR3: TGTGCCAGTAGTATCCCCAACAGGGTGGGTCGGAATCAGCCCCAGCATTTT. Its translation is CASSIPNRVGRNQPQHF.

This chain links TRBV27 with TRBJ2-7, with 7 positions matching TRBD2. V shed 4 bases and J 0 bases; nucleotides not matched to a gene: 6. There are 15 residues in the CDR3. Germline V gene lookup returns CDR1 MNHEY and CDR2 SMNVEV (reference sequence). The CDR3 is CASSSPSGRSYEQYF. The DNA for the CDR3 is TGTGCCAGCAGTTCCCCTAGCGGTCGCTCCTACGAGCAGTACTTC.

The CDR3 sequence is CASSYKGYGYTF. Written as DNA, the CDR3 is TGTGCCAGCAGTTACAAGGGCTATGGCTACACCTTC. The V gene is TRBV6-5, the J gene TRBJ1-2; D gene unclear. Germline assignment: CDR1 MNHEY and CDR2 SVGAGI. This CDR3 has 12 amino acids. V was cut by 2 bases and J by 4 bases, with 5 bases left in between.

Concerning this clone: Within the sample, other DNA sequences also encode this same CDR3. The chain recombines TRBV30 with TRBJ1-6, with D unclear. The CDR3 is 12 residues long. Germline lookup yields CDR1 GTSNPN and CDR2 SVGIG (reference sequence). Trimming took off 0 bases at V and 13 bases at J, with 10 bases between the two ends. For the CDR3, the DNA is TGTGCCTGGAGTGTCGTGGGCGGGCCCCTCCACTTT. As protein: CAWSVVGGPLHF.

The gene calls are TRBV28 and TRBJ2-5, with 9 nucleotides matching TRBD2. Germline loops: CDR1 MDHEN, CDR2 SYDVKM. Trimming at V came to 2 bases and at J to 5 bases, leaving 6 bases not matched to a gene. The length of the CDR3 is 15 residues. The CDR3 DNA is TGTGCCAGCAGTTTAAGTAGCGGGAGCTCGGAGACCCAGTACTTC. Translated, it gives CASSLSSGSSETQYF.